This entry features one TCR beta chain sequence. The V gene lost 5 bases and the J gene lost 8 bases, with 21 bases spanning the gap. The germline V gene has CDR1 LNHDA and CDR2 SQIVND (reference sequence). This CDR3 contains 15 residues. The age range of participants was 18 to 89 years, with residence in under 25 US areas. The data belong to a study of blood T cell repertoires in COVID-19. Study background: Both acute and convalescent COVID-19 samples were obtained from the United States, Italy and Spain.

Authors' methods: Reference gene primer amplification yielded estimated nucleated cell counts. Measured with immunoSEQ multiplex PCR; TCRdb has only the in-frame clones, and not every one. Clonal size and the V and J genes are those of that table, whereas D and trimming came from the DNA. The sample has a few hundred thousand clones, approximately 89% seen once. The J gene is TRBJ1-2, the V gene TRBV19, with TRBD1 as a possible D gene (6 bases). The sequenced material came from PBMCs or T cells enriched from blood (not recorded which). This TCR was sampled from a woman aged 40 to 50 with acute COVID-19. Written as DNA, the CDR3 is TGTGCCAGTAGTGTACCGGAGACAGGCCCAGGGGGCTACACCTTC. This translates into CASSVPETGPGGYTF.